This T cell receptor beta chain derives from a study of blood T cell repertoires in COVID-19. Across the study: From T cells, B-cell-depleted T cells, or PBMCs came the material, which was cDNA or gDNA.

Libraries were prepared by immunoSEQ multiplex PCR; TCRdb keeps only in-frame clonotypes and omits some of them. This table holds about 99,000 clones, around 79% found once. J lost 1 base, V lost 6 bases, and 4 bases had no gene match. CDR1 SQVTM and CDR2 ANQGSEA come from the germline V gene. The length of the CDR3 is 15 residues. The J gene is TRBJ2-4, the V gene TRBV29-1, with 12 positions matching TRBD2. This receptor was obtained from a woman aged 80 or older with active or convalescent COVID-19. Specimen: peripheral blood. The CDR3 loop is CSVTSGRWAKNIQYF. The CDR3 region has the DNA TGCAGCGTGACTAGCGGGAGATGGGCCAAAAACATTCAGTACTTC.